The source of this T cell receptor (beta chain) is a study of cytomegalovirus exposure and HLA in healthy donors. Regarding the study as a whole: When presence/absence was analysed, sequencing depth was taken to be roughly uniform across donors. In a later analysis, across HLA loci, associated TCR counts were highest for DRB1, lowest for HLA-C.

This PCR relied on a set of 60 Vbeta primers and 13 Jbeta primers. The data were produced by immunoSEQ multiplex PCR, yet TCRdb's version contains in-frame clones alone and is incomplete. The data contain around 150,000 clones, 75% to 90% of them singletons. V lost 2 bases to trimming and J lost 9 bases; unmatched junction nucleotides: 0. Germline assignment: CDR1 SGHTA and CDR2 FQGTGA. This CDR3 has 14 residues. Points on this clone: Its cognate antigen is unknown.

The chain joins TRBV7-3 to TRBJ2-1, with TRBD2 identical over 14 bases. The sequenced sample consisted of PBMCs. The receptor was isolated from a woman aged 18-29 years in good health and CMV-seronegative. The CDR3 nucleotides are TGTGCCAGCAGCTTAGGGACTAGCGGGAGTGAGCAGTTCTTC. This sequence encodes CASSLGTSGSEQFF.